The clone carrying this T cell receptor beta chain has a single count. Some clones are missing from TCRdb's copy, which holds only in-frame ones; the method was immunoSEQ multiplex PCR. The sample carries about 390,000 clones, around 85% recorded once. The data belong to a study of Ad26.COV2.S vaccination and SARS-CoV-2 variants. Overall study: Among those in the COV1001 Ad26.COV2.S trial arm was the donor. By the intramuscular route, Ad26.COV2.S was given once, or twice 56 days apart.

J gave up 4 bases and V 0 bases, and 4 bases lay outside the gene matches. Germline CDR1 SGDLS, CDR2 YYNGEE. This CDR3 spans 16 amino acids. Documented treatment: roughly 19 received Ad26.COV2.S at low or high dose, single or two shots; roughly 5 received placebo; per-sample allocation not given. Collection of the samples took place on day 63 after the first injection of vaccine or placebo. Aged 18-55 years, donor was enrolled in Boston in 2020. The source is a person aged 18 to 65 who received the Ad26.COV2.S COVID-19 vaccine or a placebo. The sample consisted of peripheral blood, taken in a trial of Ad26.COV2.S vaccine versus placebo. The chain recombines TRBV9 with TRBJ2-2, with TRBD1 identical over 9 bases. The CDR3 spells CASSVGGTGSTGELFF. For the CDR3, the DNA is TGTGCCAGCAGCGTAGGGGGGACAGGGTCCACCGGGGAGCTGTTTTTT.